This T cell receptor beta chain was documented in a study of cytomegalovirus exposure and HLA in healthy donors. Whole-study results and caveats: Specificity of a few CMV-associated chains for CMV antigens was verified in vitro. TCR beta V- and J-gene trimming, according to a later analysis, was linked to a missense DCLRE1C variant. As a later analysis showed, several of the most significant clusters appeared to be linked to common viral pathogens. In terms of immune exposure information, only CMV serostatus was available.

Worth noting for this clone: Its specificity is not known.

The CDR3 covers 15 residues. The V and J ends lost 0 bases and 6 bases respectively, with 15 bases between them. The germline gives CDR1 SGDLS, CDR2 YYNGEE. PCR used 60 Vbeta primers and 13 Jbeta primers. TCRdb keeps only in-frame clones here, not all; method: immunoSEQ multiplex PCR. The sample data list 70,000 to 90,000 clones. The sequencing input was PBMCs. The receptor's source is a man between 18 and 29 years old in good health and CMV-seropositive. The chain has TRBV9 and TRBJ1-2, with D possibly being TRBD1 (5 bases). As DNA, the CDR3 is TGTGCCAGCAGCGTAGTGGGTTTAGCAGGGAATGGCTACACCTTC. Protein product: CASSVVGLAGNGYTF.